Presented here are 28 T cell receptor beta chains from one specimen sequenced in a study of blood T cell repertoires in COVID-19 (dated by TCRdb to 2019 to 2021). Library prep was done by the immunoSEQ multiplex PCR assay. Imported from immuneACCESS, the table was reduced by TCRdb to in-frame sequences with V and J called. These copies leave out some clones; in studies compared against another copy, an unresolved V gene accounts for under half, and the cause of the remainder is not known. The sample table lists under 55,000 clones, 70% to 90% of them with a count of one. In total, the top ten clones hold about 2% of the sample. The sample comprised peripheral blood. These receptors all come from a human donor in a cohort sampled during active COVID-19.

This sequence joins TRBV6-2 or TRBV6-3 and TRBJ2-3; no firm D call. The V end was cut by 0 bases, the J end by 0 bases, with 10 bases between. This CDR3 spans 16 amino acids. Germline CDR1 and CDR2: MNHEY and SVGEGT. CDR3 amino acids: CASSYSSVSSTDTQYF. Here the CDR3 DNA reads TGTGCCAGCAGTTACTCTTCGGTTTCTAGCACAGATACGCAGTATTTT.

The chain carries TRBV27 and TRBJ1-4; D remains unclear. V lost 0 bases, J lost 6 bases, and 17 bases lay in between. The CDR3 runs to 17 residues. Germline V gene lookup returns CDR1 MNHEY and CDR2 SMNVEV (reference sequence). As DNA, the CDR3 is TGTGCCAGCAGTTTATCCCCGAGTGTTGGTCGCTATGAAAAACTGTTTTTT. This sequence encodes CASSLSPSVGRYEKLFF. Full variable domain (missing parts from reference TRBV27 and TRBJ1-4): EAQVTQNPRYLITVTGKKLTVTCSQNMNHEYMSWYRQDPGLGLRQIYYSMNVEVTDKGDVPEGYKVSRKEKRNFPLILESPSPNQTSLYFCASSLSPSVGRYEKLFFGSGTQLSVL.

V is TRBV6-5 and J is TRBJ1-6; D might be TRBD1 (5 bases). Trimming took 2 bases from V and 5 from J, leaving 10 bases between them. This CDR3 contains 15 residues. Looked up from germline, CDR1 is MNHEY and CDR2 is SVGAGI. The CDR3 sequence: CASSYRTPDNSPLHF. As DNA, the CDR3 is TGTGCCAGCAGTTACAGGACACCAGATAATTCACCCCTCCACTTT.

The CDR3 loop reads CASSLGPSGANVLTF. CDR3 DNA: TGTGCCAGCAGCCTGGGGCCCTCTGGGGCCAACGTCCTGACTTTC. The rearrangement joins TRBV6-2 or TRBV6-3 to TRBJ2-6, with D possibly being TRBD1 (5 bases). The V end was cut by 6 bases, the J end by 0 bases, with 9 bases between. Germline CDR1 and CDR2: MNHEY and SVGEGT. This CDR3 region has 15 residues.

The J gene is TRBJ2-2, the V gene TRBV27; D might be TRBD2 (5 bases). This CDR3 spans 12 amino acids. From germline, CDR1 is MNHEY and CDR2 SMNVEV (reference sequence). V gave up 5 bases and J gave up 6 bases, with 7 bases separating them. Here the CDR3 reads CASSTDSGELFF. Written as DNA, the CDR3 is TGTGCCAGCAGTACGGACTCCGGGGAGCTGTTTTTT.

This chain uses TRBV5-8 with TRBJ2-3; TRBD2 is a possible D gene (5 bases). The germline V gene encodes CDR1 SGHTS and CDR2 YDEGEE. Between the trimmed V and J ends, which lost 4 bases and 4 bases, there was a span of 16 bases. This CDR3 comprises 15 residues. In DNA form, the CDR3 reads TGTGCCAGCAGCCTGTCCCCCCGGACTTCAGATACGCAGTATTTT. Translating it yields CASSLSPRTSDTQYF. The variable domain in full, with the rest retrieved from reference TRBV5-8 and TRBJ2-3, is EAGVTQSPTHLIKTRGQQATLRCSPISGHTSVYWYQQALGLGLQFLLWYDEGEERNRGNFPPRFSGRQFPNYSSELNVNALELEDSALYLCASSLSPRTSDTQYFGPGTRLTVL.

The chain uses TRBV6-1 and TRBJ1-3; TRBD1 matches at 7 bases. The CDR3 has 18 residues. With V trimmed by 4 bases and J by 0 bases, 12 bases remained unmatched. Per the germline V gene, CDR1 is MNHNS and CDR2 is SASEGT. CDR3 amino acids: CASSATIYRDSSGNTIYF. CDR3 nucleotides: TGTGCCAGCAGTGCGACAATTTACCGGGACAGCTCTGGAAACACCATATATTTT.

The V gene is TRBV10-3, the J gene TRBJ1-2; 8 bases are shared with TRBD1. The V gene end was trimmed by 2 bases and the J gene end by 11 bases; junction bases not matched to a gene: 10. This CDR3 is built from 14 residues. Germline loops: CDR1 ENHRY, CDR2 SYGVKD. Here the CDR3 DNA reads TGTGCCATCAGTGAGGACGACAGGGGTATGGGGTACACCTTC. This sequence encodes CAISEDDRGMGYTF.

This clone was observed once. The V and J genes are TRBV19 and TRBJ1-3, with D perhaps matching TRBD1 (6 bases). The V end lost 2 bases, the J end lost 4 bases, and 12 bases lay between the germline ends. Germline V lookup: CDR1 LNHDA, CDR2 SQIVND (reference sequence). This CDR3 is built from 15 residues. In DNA form, the CDR3 reads TGTGCCAGTAGTATATGGACAGACGGGGGAAACACCATATATTTT. This sequence encodes CASSIWTDGGNTIYF. Full variable domain (missing parts from reference TRBV19 and TRBJ1-3): DGGITQSPKYLFRKEGQNVTLSCEQNLNHDAMYWYRQDPGQGLRLIYYSQIVNDFQKGDIAEGYSVSREKKESFPLTVTSAQKNPTAFYLCASSIWTDGGNTIYFGEGSWLTVV.

The chain has TRBV12-3 or TRBV12-4 and TRBJ1-3, with 8 bases matching TRBD1. The CDR3 runs 12 residues. V shed 8 bases, J shed 4 bases, and the junction held 1 base outside the gene matches. CDR3 DNA: TGTGCCAGCGACAGGGGAGGAAACACCATATATTTT. Translation gives CASDRGGNTIYF.

The chain couples TRBV27 to TRBJ2-7, with TRBD2 identical over 9 bases. The CDR3 consists of 16 residues. CDR1 and CDR2 (germline): MNHEY, SMNVEV (reference sequence). Trimming cost V 6 bases and J 7 bases; bases outside gene matches: 16. CDR3 loop: CASRNLLRGRALEQYF. CDR3 nucleotide sequence: TGTGCCAGCAGAAACCTTTTGCGCGGGAGGGCCTTAGAGCAGTACTTC.

The rearrangement joins TRBV9 to TRBJ2-5; TRBD1 aligns across 9 bases. The length of the CDR3 is 17 residues. Germline-derived CDR1 and CDR2 are SGDLS and YYNGEE. J gave up 2 bases and V 4 bases, and 12 bases lay outside the gene matches. Here the CDR3 DNA reads TGTGCCAGCAGCCCACGACCGGGACAGGGCGGACAAGAGACCCAGTACTTC. Its translation is CASSPRPGQGGQETQYF.

The chain combines TRBV21-1 with TRBJ1-1; TRBD1, the D gene given by the table, was not confirmed from the DNA. TRBV21-1 corresponds to a pseudogene. The CDR3 is made up of 17 amino acids. The CDR3 nucleotides are TGTGCCAGCAGCAAAGAGGGACAGGTAAGGATGAACACTGAAGCTTTCTTT. Translated, it gives CASSKEGQVRMNTEAFF.

This clone was observed a single time. The chain uses TRBV7-2 and TRBJ2-4, with 7 bases lining up with TRBD1. This CDR3 region has 14 residues. V gave up 2 bases and J gave up 8 bases; unmatched junction bases: 6. The germline V gene encodes CDR1 SGHTA and CDR2 FQGNSA. The CDR3, as DNA: TGTGCCAGCAGCTTACGGGGCCAGGGGGACATTCAGTACTTC. Amino acids: CASSLRGQGDIQYF. Supplemented by reference TRBV7-2 and TRBJ2-4, the full variable domain reads GAGVSQSPSNKVTEKGKDVELRCDPISGHTALYWYRQSLGQGLEFLIYFQGNSAPDKSGLPSDRFSAERTGGSVSTLTIQRTQQEDSAVYLCASSLRGQGDIQYFGAGTRLSVL.

The rearrangement uses TRBV9 and TRBJ1-4, with TRBD1 matching 10 bases. Trimming removed 3 bases from V and 0 bases from J; junction bases left unmatched: 5. The CDR3 is 17 residues long. CDR1 is SGDLS, CDR2 YYNGEE, per germline. The CDR3 protein is CASSADRGPATNEKLFF. CDR3 nucleotides: TGTGCCAGCAGCGCCGACAGGGGGCCAGCAACTAATGAAAAACTGTTTTTT.

CDR3 DNA: TGTGCCAGCAGCTTAGTGCAGGGCGGGAGCACTGAAGCTTTCTTT. Protein sequence: CASSLVQGGSTEAFF. This chain uses TRBV7-2 with TRBJ1-1; weak D call: TRBD1 (5 bases). Germline CDR1 SGHTA, CDR2 FQGNSA. Trimming removed 1 base from V and 4 bases from J, with 13 bases in between. The CDR3 has 15 amino acids.

The chain uses TRBV24-1 and TRBJ2-3, with 8 bases matching TRBD1. The germline V gene encodes CDR1 KGHDR and CDR2 SFDVKD. This CDR3 has 16 residues. The J segment lost 0 bases and the V segment lost 4 bases, leaving 5 bases of the junction unmatched. The CDR3 DNA reads as TGTGCCACCAGTGAGGGGACAGGATCCAGCACAGATACGCAGTATTTT. Its protein product is CATSEGTGSSTDTQYF.

The chain links TRBV6-1 to TRBJ1-5; 9 positions match TRBD1. V shed 4 bases and J 4 bases; nucleotides not matched to a gene: 5. CDR1 and CDR2 from the germline V gene are MNHNS and SASEGT. The length of the CDR3 is 15 residues. The CDR3: CASSAAGTGNQPQHF. The CDR3 DNA follows: TGTGCCAGCAGTGCAGCTGGGACAGGGAATCAGCCCCAGCATTTT.

This clone has more than one count but fewer than ten. The rearrangement links TRBV7-9 to TRBJ1-5; a weak D match, TRBD1 (6 bases). Trimming took 5 bases from V and 0 from J, leaving 8 bases between them. This CDR3 contains 14 residues. The germline gives CDR1 SEHNR, CDR2 FQNEAQ (reference sequence). In nucleotides, the CDR3 is TGTGCCAGCAGCCTACAGGGTAGCAATCAGCCCCAGCATTTT. Amino acids: CASSLQGSNQPQHF.

The chain joins TRBV29-1 to TRBJ1-5, with 10 bases lining up with TRBD1. The junction had 3 bases not matched to a gene; V was cut back by 6 bases and J by 7 bases. The V gene's germline CDR1 is SQVTM and CDR2 ANQGSEA. CDR3 length: 12 amino acids. The CDR3 DNA reads TGCAGCGTCGGACAGGGGGGACAGCCCCAGCATTTT. This translates into CSVGQGGQPQHF.

V is TRBV2 and J is TRBJ1-2; D perhaps matches TRBD1 (5 bases). There are 14 residues in the CDR3. Germline assignment: CDR1 SNHLY and CDR2 FYNNEI. V lost 6 bases and J 4 bases, leaving 15 bases between the germline ends. The CDR3 protein is CASRAQGFGYGYTF. In nucleotides, the CDR3 is TGTGCCAGCAGAGCGCAGGGTTTCGGCTATGGCTACACCTTC.

The V call is TRBV11-2, the J call TRBJ1-3, with D unclear. Trimming took off 5 bases at V and 0 bases at J, with 11 bases between the two ends. The CDR3 length is 15 residues. Germline V gives CDR1 SGHAT, CDR2 FQNNGV. The CDR3 protein is CASSPRVGSGNTIYF. The CDR3 nucleotides are TGTGCCAGCAGCCCCCGGGTGGGCTCTGGAAACACCATATATTTT.

CDR3 in amino acids: CASTTSWGVENSPLHF. The CDR3 nucleotides read TGTGCCAGTACTACGTCGTGGGGGGTGGAAAATTCACCCCTCCACTTT. The V and J genes are TRBV19 and TRBJ1-6; possibly TRBD1 for D (5 bases). V was cut by 7 bases and J by 7 bases, with 20 bases left in between. The CDR3 has 16 amino acids. Germline CDR1 and CDR2: LNHDA and SQIVND (reference sequence).

This clone was recorded a few times. The chain joins TRBV4-2 to TRBJ1-5, with TRBD1 identical over 10 bases. Trimming cost V 5 bases and J 1 base; bases outside gene matches: 8. The CDR3 runs 17 residues. Germline CDR1 reads LGHNA; CDR2 reads YNFKEQ. Here the CDR3 reads CASSSRQGAMSNQPQHF. DNA of the CDR3: TGTGCCAGCAGCTCCCGACAGGGGGCGATGAGCAATCAGCCCCAGCATTTT.

This chain joins TRBV6-5 and TRBJ2-5, with TRBD2 matching 9 bases. V lost 6 bases, J lost 3 bases, and 2 bases stayed unmatched. The CDR3 sequence is 13 residues long. The germline V gene has CDR1 MNHEY and CDR2 SVGAGI. This CDR3 is CASRASGEETQYF. CDR3 sequence (DNA): TGTGCCAGCAGGGCTAGCGGGGAAGAGACCCAGTACTTC.

The chain links TRBV4-2 to TRBJ2-7, with 7 positions matching TRBD1. After removal of 1 base from V and 0 bases from J, the junction contained 6 bases not matched to a gene. This CDR3 contains 16 residues. Germline V gene sequence: CDR1 LGHNA, CDR2 YNFKEQ. In nucleotides, the CDR3 is TGTGCCAGCAGCCAAGCCGGGACAGCCAGCTCCTACGAGCAGTACTTC. This encodes CASSQAGTASSYEQYF.

The chain is built from TRBV7-8 and TRBJ2-5; D is unresolved. This CDR3 is built from 15 residues. Trimming shortened V by 5 bases and J by 3 bases, and 16 bases separated the two germline ends. Looked up from germline, CDR1 is SGHVS and CDR2 is FQNEAQ. The chain's CDR3 is CASSLPLGKEETQYF. The CDR3, as DNA: TGTGCCAGCAGCCTCCCCTTGGGCAAAGAAGAGACCCAGTACTTC.

The chain joins TRBV6-1 to TRBJ2-7; D ambiguous. Per germline, CDR1 MNHNS and CDR2 SASEGT. There are 14 residues in the CDR3. V was shortened by 1 base and J by 2 bases, with 9 bases between the two germline ends. DNA for the CDR3: TGTGCCAGCAGTGAAGTGTACGGTCCCTACGAGCAGTACTTC. It specifies CASSEVYGPYEQYF.